This T cell receptor (beta chain) was captured by sequencing in a study of monozygotic twins with inflammatory bowel disease. A 2.5 ml blood sample was drawn per donor. In germline, CDR1 is LGHDT, CDR2 YNNKEL (reference sequence). CDR3 size: 16 residues. TCRdb reworked the 5' RACE reads into one entry per CDR3 protein, no DNA. This repertoire includes about 440,000 distinct CDR3 sequences. This rearrangement joins TRBV3-1 to TRBJ2-1; the D call of TRBD1 rests on TCRdb alone, since no DNA is present to check it. The sample comprised blood. This receptor was identified in a human donor with ulcerative colitis or Crohn's disease, or a healthy co-twin of an affected twin (not recorded which). CDR3 amino acids: CASSQVGGQGHNEQFF.